This passage covers 15 T cell receptor beta chains from one sample sequenced in a study of tissue T cells after allogeneic stem cell transplantation (dated by TCRdb to between 2021 and 2024). The library was built by means of the immunoSEQ multiplex PCR assay. TCRdb holds this immuneACCESS table with in-frame rearrangements only. Some clones are missing; in checked studies, unresolved V genes explain under half, and the rest has no known cause. A total of 26,000 or so clones appear in this sample, under 95% of them only once. 1.5% to 2% of the sample is taken by the ten largest. This specimen's time point label, interpreted: recipient (host-origin) PBMCs collected before allo-HCT. Sequenced here: blood, sampled before transplantation. These receptors originate from a male donor at least 60 years old who later had graft-versus-host disease after an allogeneic stem cell transplant.

The rearrangement links TRBV28 to TRBJ1-4; D gene unclear. CDR1 is MDHEN and CDR2 is SYDVKM in the germline V gene. The CDR3 has 12 amino acids. Trimming shortened V by 4 bases and J by 8 bases, and 8 bases separated the two germline ends. The CDR3 DNA sequence: TGTGCCAGCAGTTCGGGTGGGGAAAAACTGTTTTTT. Translated: CASSSGGEKLFF.

This clone has a handful of counts. The V and J genes are TRBV11-3 and TRBJ2-5; 11 positions match TRBD2. V was clipped by 5 bases and J by 5 bases; unmatched bases: 10. CDR3 size: 16 residues. Germline assignment: CDR1 SGHNT and CDR2 YENEEA. CDR3 sequence (DNA): TGTGCCAGCAGCCCATTCTTGGCTAGCGGGAGGGAGACCCAGTACTTC. Residues: CASSPFLASGRETQYF.

The V and J genes are TRBV4-2 and TRBJ2-2; 7 nucleotides match TRBD1. The CDR3 sequence is 19 residues long. Trimming at V came to 0 bases and at J to 0 bases, leaving 10 bases not matched to a gene. Germline CDR1 is LGHNA and CDR2 is YNFKEQ. The chain's CDR3 is CASSQEPEGQTANTGELFF. In DNA form, the CDR3 reads TGTGCCAGCAGCCAAGAACCCGAGGGACAGACCGCGAACACCGGGGAGCTGTTTTTT.

This chain joins TRBV5-1 and TRBJ1-2; possibly TRBD1 for D (6 bases). Trimming took off 4 bases at V and 8 bases at J, with 18 bases between the two ends. Germline-derived CDR1 and CDR2 are SGHRS and YFSETQ. The CDR3 contains 14 residues. In DNA, the CDR3 is TGCGCCAGCAGCGTCGGAGACAGGAAGGGCGGCTACACCTTC. As protein: CASSVGDRKGGYTF. Based on the CDR3 plus reference TRBV5-1 and TRBJ1-2, the full variable domain is KAGVTQTPRYLIKTRGQQVTLSCSPISGHRSVSWYQQTPGQGLQFLFEYFSETQRNKGNFPGRFSGRQFSNSRSEMNVSTLELGDSALYLCASSVGDRKGGYTFGSGTRLTVV.

This clone was detected only once. The chain carries TRBV3-1 (or the pseudogene TRBV3-2) and TRBJ2-3, with TRBD2 matching over 7 bases. The CDR3 loop spans 14 amino acids. Germline-derived CDR1 and CDR2 are LGHDT and YNNKEL (reference sequence). V was clipped by 2 bases and J by 5 bases; unmatched bases: 4. CDR3 bases: TGTGCCAGCAGCCAATGGGGGGGGAAAGATACGCAGTATTTT. Its protein product is CASSQWGGKDTQYF.

This chain uses TRBV21-1 with TRBJ1-1. TRBV21-1 represents a pseudogene. This CDR3 comprises 15 residues. In nucleotides, the CDR3 is TGTGCCAGCAGCAAAGTGGAGGGTGGGTGCACTGAAGCTTTCTTT. It specifies CASSKVEGGCTEAFF.

J is TRBJ2-1 and V is TRBV5-4, with 10 positions matching TRBD2. CDR1 is SGHNT, CDR2 YYREEE, per germline (reference sequence). V gave up 4 bases and J gave up 5 bases; unmatched junction bases: 12. The CDR3 sequence is 17 residues long. DNA for the CDR3: TGTGCCAGCAGCCCCCCTTCTCAGCGGGGGGGCCACAATGAGCAGTTCTTC. It codes for CASSPPSQRGGHNEQFF.

J is TRBJ1-4 and V is TRBV27, with a weak D call TRBD1 (6 bases). This CDR3 has 15 amino acids. CDR1 and CDR2 (germline): MNHEY, SMNVEV (reference sequence). V lost 4 bases and J 6 bases, leaving 15 bases between the germline ends. CDR3 protein: CASSSQGRSYEKLFF. CDR3 in DNA: TGTGCCAGCAGTTCGCAGGGGCGCTCGTATGAAAAACTGTTTTTT.

This clone was recorded only once. The chain employs TRBV29-1 and TRBJ2-1; D uncertain. The germline gives CDR1 SQVTM, CDR2 ANQGSEA. This CDR3 is built from 12 residues. Trimming removed 7 bases from V and 0 bases from J, with 7 bases in between. The CDR3 region is CSAISSYNEQFF. The DNA for the CDR3 is TGCAGCGCTATTAGCTCCTACAATGAGCAGTTCTTC.

In its sample, this clone was seen once. This sequence joins TRBV19 and TRBJ1-1, with no clear D. The CDR3 is made up of 13 amino acids. From germline, CDR1 is LNHDA and CDR2 SQIVND (reference sequence). V lost 2 bases and J lost 3, with 7 bases in between. The CDR3 protein is CASSINRDTEAFF. The CDR3 coding sequence is TGTGCCAGTAGTATAAACCGGGACACTGAAGCTTTCTTT.

V is TRBV5-5 and J is TRBJ2-1; 7 bases match TRBD1. Per the germline V gene, CDR1 is SGHKS and CDR2 is YYEKEE (reference sequence). This CDR3 comprises 14 residues. Trimming removed 7 bases from V and 7 bases from J; junction bases left unmatched: 11. DNA of the CDR3: TGTGCCAGCTACCGGGACAGCAAGATAAATGAGCAGTTCTTC. This codes for CASYRDSKINEQFF.

The chain couples TRBV3-1 (or the pseudogene TRBV3-2) to TRBJ1-2; unclear D gene. The V end lost 1 base, the J end lost 2 bases, and 5 bases lay between the germline ends. This CDR3 is 13 amino acids long. Germline V lookup: CDR1 LGHDT, CDR2 YNNKEL (reference sequence). This CDR3 reads CASSQAINYGYTF. CDR3 nucleotides: TGTGCCAGCAGCCAAGCCATAAACTATGGCTACACCTTC.

V is TRBV19 and J is TRBJ1-1, with no clear D. CDR3 length: 15 amino acids. Between the trimmed V and J ends, which lost 7 bases and 2 bases, there was a span of 17 bases. Germline values: CDR1 LNHDA, CDR2 SQIVND (reference sequence). CDR3 nucleotide sequence: TGTGCCAGTACAATCGGGTCAGGCGGTAACACTGAAGCTTTCTTT. It translates to CASTIGSGGNTEAFF.

The chain is built from TRBV19 and TRBJ1-3; D is undetermined. The V and J ends lost 5 bases and 0 bases respectively, with 11 bases between them. This CDR3 has 15 amino acids. Germline assignment: CDR1 LNHDA and CDR2 SQIVND (reference sequence). The CDR3 loop reads CASSPQAISGNTIYF. The CDR3 DNA reads TGTGCCAGTAGTCCTCAGGCCATCTCTGGAAACACCATATATTTT.

The rearrangement uses TRBV18 and TRBJ2-5; 7 positions match TRBD1. The CDR3 loop spans 14 amino acids. With V trimmed by 1 base and J by 4 bases, 3 bases remained unmatched. Germline-derived CDR1 and CDR2 are KGHSH and LQKENI. CDR3 residues: CASSPQGAGETQYF. CDR3 sequence (DNA): TGTGCCAGCTCACCACAGGGGGCTGGAGAGACCCAGTACTTC.